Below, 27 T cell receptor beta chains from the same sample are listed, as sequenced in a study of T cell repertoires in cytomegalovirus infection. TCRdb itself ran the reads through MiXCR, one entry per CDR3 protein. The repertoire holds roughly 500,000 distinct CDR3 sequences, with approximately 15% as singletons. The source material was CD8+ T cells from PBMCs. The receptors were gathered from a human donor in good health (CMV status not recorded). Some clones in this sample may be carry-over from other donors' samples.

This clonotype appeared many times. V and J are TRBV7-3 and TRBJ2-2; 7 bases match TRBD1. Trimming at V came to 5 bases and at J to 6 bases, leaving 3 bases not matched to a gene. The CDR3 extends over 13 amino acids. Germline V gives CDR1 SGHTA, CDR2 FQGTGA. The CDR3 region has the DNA TGTGCCAGCAGCGCGACAGGGTCCGGGGAGCTGTTTTTT. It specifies CASSATGSGELFF. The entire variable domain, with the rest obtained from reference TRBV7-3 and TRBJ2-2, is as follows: GAGVSQTPSNKVTEKGKYVELRCDPISGHTALYWYRQSLGQGPEFLIYFQGTGAADDSGLPNDRFFAVRPEGSVSTLKIQRTERGDSAVYLCASSATGSGELFFGEGSRLTVL.

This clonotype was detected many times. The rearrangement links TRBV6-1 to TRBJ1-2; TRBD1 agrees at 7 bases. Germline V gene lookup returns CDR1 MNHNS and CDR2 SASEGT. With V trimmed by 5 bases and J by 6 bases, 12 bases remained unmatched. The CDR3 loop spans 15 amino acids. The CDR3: CASSTRGDRRHGYTF. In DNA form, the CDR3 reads TGTGCCAGCAGTACACGGGGGGACAGACGCCATGGCTACACCTTC.

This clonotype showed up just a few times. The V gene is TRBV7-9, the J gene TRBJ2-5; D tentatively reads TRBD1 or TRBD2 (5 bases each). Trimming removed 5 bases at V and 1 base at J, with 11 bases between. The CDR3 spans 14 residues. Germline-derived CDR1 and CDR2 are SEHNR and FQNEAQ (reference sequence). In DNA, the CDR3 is TGTGCCAGCAGCAAGACTGGGGGCCAAGAGACCCAGTACTTC. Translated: CASSKTGGQETQYF.

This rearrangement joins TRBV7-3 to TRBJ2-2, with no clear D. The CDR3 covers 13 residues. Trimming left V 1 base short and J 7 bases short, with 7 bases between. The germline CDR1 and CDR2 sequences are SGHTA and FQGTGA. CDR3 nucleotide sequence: TGTGCCAGCAGCTTAAGCGTGAACGGGGAGCTGTTTTTT. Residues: CASSLSVNGELFF. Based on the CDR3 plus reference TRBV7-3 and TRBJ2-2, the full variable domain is GAGVSQTPSNKVTEKGKYVELRCDPISGHTALYWYRQSLGQGPEFLIYFQGTGAADDSGLPNDRFFAVRPEGSVSTLKIQRTERGDSAVYLCASSLSVNGELFFGEGSRLTVL.

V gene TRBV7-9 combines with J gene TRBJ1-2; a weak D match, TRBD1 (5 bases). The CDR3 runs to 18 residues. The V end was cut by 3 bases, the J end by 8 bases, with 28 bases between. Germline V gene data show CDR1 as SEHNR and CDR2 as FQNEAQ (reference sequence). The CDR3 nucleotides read TGTGCCAGCAGCTTCTTACCCATGGGACGGACGTTTTATAAAGGCTACACCTTC. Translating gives CASSFLPMGRTFYKGYTF. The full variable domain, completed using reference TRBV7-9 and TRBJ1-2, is DTGVSQNPRHKITKRGQNVTFRCDPISEHNRLYWYRQTLGQGPEFLTYFQNEAQLEKSRLLSDRFSAERPKGSFSTLEIQRTEQGDSAMYLCASSFLPMGRTFYKGYTFGSGTRLTVV.

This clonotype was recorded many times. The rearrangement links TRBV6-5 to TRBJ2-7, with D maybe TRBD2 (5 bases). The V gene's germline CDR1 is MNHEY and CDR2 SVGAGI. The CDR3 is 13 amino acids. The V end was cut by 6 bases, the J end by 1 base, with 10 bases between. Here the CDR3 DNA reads TGTGCCAGCAGACGACGCGGGTCCTACGAGCAGTACTTC. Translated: CASRRRGSYEQYF.

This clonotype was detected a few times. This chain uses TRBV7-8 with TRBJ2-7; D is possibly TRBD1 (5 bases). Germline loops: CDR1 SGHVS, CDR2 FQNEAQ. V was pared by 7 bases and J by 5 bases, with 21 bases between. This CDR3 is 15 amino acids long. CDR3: CASTPPRAGFHEQYF. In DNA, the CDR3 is TGTGCCAGCACCCCCCCCAGGGCAGGATTCCACGAGCAGTACTTC.

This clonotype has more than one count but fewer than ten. As DNA, the CDR3 is TGCGCCAGCAGCCAAGAGGTGGCAGGGATATACACCGGGGAGCTGTTTTTT. Amino acid sequence: CASSQEVAGIYTGELFF. The J gene is TRBJ2-2, the V gene TRBV4-1, with a tentative D call TRBD1 (5 bases). V was cut by 0 bases and J by 3 bases, with 14 bases left in between. CDR3 size: 17 residues. Germline assignment: CDR1 MGHRA and CDR2 YSYEKL.

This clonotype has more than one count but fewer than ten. CDR3 DNA: TGCGCCAGCAGCCAAACGACAGGACGCTCCTACGAGCAGTACTTC. Translation gives CASSQTTGRSYEQYF. J is TRBJ2-7 and V is TRBV5-1; perhaps TRBD1 as D (6 bases). Trimming left V 4 bases short and J 0 bases short, with 14 bases between. Germline-derived CDR1 and CDR2 are SGHRS and YFSETQ. CDR3 length equals 15 residues.

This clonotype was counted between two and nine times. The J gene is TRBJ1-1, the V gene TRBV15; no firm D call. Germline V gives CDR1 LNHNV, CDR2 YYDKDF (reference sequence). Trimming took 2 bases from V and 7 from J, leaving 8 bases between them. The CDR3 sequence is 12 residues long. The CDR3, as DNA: TGTGCCACCAGCAGAACACGCCGTGAAGCTTTCTTT. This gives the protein CATSRTRREAFF. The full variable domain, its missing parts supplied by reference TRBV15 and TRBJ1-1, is DAMVIQNPRYQVTQFGKPVTLSCSQTLNHNVMYWYQQKSSQAPKLLFHYYDKDFNNEADTPDNFQSRRPNTSFCFLDIRSPGLGDTAMYLCATSRTRREAFFGQGTRLTVV.

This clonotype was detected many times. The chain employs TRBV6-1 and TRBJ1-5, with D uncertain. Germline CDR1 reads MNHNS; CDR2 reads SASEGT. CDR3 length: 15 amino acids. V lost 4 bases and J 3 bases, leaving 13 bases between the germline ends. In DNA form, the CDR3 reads TGTGCCAGCAGTGCTTATTTCGCTTACAATCAGCCCCAGCATTTT. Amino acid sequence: CASSAYFAYNQPQHF.

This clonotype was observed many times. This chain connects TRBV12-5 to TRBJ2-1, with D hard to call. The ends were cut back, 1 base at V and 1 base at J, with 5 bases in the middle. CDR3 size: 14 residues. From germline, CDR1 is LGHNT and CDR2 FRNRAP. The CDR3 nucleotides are TGTGCTAGTGGTTTGGGGGGTTCCTACAATGAGCAGTTCTTC. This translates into CASGLGGSYNEQFF.

CDR3 in amino acids: CASRSFSYNEQFF. CDR3 DNA: TGTGCCAGCCGATCTTTCTCCTACAATGAGCAGTTCTTC. This chain connects TRBV27 to TRBJ2-1; no clear D. Germline V CDR1 and CDR2: MNHEY, SMNVEV (reference sequence). The CDR3 has 13 amino acids. Trimming pared 8 bases from V and 0 bases from J, leaving 8 bases between.

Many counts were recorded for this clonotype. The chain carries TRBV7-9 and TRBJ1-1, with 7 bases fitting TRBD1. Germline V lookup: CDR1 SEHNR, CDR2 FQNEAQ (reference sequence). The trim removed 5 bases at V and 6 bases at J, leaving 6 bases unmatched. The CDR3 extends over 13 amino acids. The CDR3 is CASSPTGTAEAFF. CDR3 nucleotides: TGTGCCAGCAGCCCGACAGGGACCGCTGAAGCTTTCTTT.

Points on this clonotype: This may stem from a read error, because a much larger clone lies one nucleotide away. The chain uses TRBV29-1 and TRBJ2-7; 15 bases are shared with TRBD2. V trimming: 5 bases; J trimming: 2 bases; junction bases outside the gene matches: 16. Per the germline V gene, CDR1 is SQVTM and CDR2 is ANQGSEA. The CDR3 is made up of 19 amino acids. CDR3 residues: CSVFIISWRTSGRAYEQYF. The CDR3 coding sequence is TGCAGCGTTTTTATTATCTCATGGAGGACTAGCGGGAGGGCCTACGAGCAGTACTTC.

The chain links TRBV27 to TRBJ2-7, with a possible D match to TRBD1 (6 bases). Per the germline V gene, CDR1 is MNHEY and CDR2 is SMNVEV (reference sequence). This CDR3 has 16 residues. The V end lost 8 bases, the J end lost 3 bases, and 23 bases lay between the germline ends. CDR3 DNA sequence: TGTGCCAGCTCCCCCTCTCTGGGGGCAAAAGTCTACGAGCAGTACTTC. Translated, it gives CASSPSLGAKVYEQYF.

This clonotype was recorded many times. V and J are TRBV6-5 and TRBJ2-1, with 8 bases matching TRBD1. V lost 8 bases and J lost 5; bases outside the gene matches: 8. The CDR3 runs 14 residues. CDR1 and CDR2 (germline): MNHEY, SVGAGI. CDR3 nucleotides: TGTGCCAGCCGAACAGGGGGTAGCCACAATGAGCAGTTCTTC. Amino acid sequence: CASRTGGSHNEQFF.

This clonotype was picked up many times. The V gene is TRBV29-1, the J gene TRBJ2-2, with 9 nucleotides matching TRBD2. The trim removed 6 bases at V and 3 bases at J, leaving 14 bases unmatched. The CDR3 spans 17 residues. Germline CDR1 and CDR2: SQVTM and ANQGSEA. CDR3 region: CSVRASGAGGDTGELFF. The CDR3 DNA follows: TGCAGCGTCCGCGCCTCGGGAGCGGGGGGAGACACCGGGGAGCTGTTTTTT.

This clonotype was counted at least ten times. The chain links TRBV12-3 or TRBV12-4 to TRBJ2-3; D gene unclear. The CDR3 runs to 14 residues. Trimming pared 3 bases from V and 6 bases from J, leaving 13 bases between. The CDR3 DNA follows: TGTGCCAGCAGTTTCTCCCGTTTCGAGGATACGCAGTATTTT. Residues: CASSFSRFEDTQYF.

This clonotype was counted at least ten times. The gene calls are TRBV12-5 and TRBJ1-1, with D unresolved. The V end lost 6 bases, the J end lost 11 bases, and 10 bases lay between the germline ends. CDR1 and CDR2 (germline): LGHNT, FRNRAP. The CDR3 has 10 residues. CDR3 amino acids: CASGTTQAFF. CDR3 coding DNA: TGTGCTAGTGGGACAACCCAGGCTTTCTTT.

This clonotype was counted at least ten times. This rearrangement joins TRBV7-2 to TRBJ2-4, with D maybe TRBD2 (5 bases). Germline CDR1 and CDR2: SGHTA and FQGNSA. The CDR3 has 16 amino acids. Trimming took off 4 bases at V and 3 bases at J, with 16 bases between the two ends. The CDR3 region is CASSSGLVGVKNIQYF. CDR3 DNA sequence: TGTGCCAGCAGCTCAGGACTGGTCGGGGTCAAAAACATTCAGTACTTC.

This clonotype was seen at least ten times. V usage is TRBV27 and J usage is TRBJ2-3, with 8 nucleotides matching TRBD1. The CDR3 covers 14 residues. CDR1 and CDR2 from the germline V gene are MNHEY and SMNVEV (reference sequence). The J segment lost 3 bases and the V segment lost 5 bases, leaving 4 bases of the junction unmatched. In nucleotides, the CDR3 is TGTGCCAGCAGTGAAACAGGGGGGACAGATACGCAGTATTTT. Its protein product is CASSETGGTDTQYF.

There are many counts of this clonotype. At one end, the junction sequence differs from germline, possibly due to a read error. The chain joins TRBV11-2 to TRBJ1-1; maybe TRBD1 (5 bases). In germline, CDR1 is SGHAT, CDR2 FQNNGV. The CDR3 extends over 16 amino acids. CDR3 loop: CASTLLGGAENTEAFF. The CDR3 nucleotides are TGTGCCAGCACCTTATTAGGAGGGGCGGAGAACACTGAAGCTTTCTTT.

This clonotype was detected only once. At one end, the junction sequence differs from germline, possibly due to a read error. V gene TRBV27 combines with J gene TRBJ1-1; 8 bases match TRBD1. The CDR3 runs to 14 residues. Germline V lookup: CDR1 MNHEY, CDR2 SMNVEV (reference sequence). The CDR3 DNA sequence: TGTGCCAGCAGTGTACGACAGGGGAGCACTGAAGCTTTATTT. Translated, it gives CASSVRQGSTEALF.

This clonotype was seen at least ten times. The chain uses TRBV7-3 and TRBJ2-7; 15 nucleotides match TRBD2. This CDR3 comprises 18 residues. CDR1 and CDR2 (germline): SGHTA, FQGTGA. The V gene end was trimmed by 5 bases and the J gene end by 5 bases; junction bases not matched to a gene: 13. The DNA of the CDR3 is TGTGCCAGCAGCCCGCGTGGAGGACTAGCGGGAGGGCCCAACGAGCAGTACTTC. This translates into CASSPRGGLAGGPNEQYF.

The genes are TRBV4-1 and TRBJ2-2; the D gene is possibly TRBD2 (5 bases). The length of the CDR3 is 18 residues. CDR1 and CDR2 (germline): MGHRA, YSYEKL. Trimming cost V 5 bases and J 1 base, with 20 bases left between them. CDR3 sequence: CASSWRGTSGENTGELFF. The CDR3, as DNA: TGCGCCAGCAGCTGGAGAGGCACCTCCGGGGAGAACACCGGGGAGCTGTTTTTT.

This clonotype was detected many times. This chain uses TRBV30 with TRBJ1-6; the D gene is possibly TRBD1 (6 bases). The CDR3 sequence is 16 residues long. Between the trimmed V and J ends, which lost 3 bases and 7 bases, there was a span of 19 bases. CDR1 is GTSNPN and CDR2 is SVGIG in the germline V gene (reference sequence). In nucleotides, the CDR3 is TGTGCCTGGAGGCAGACAGTTAGGGGGGGCAATTCACCCCTCCACTTT. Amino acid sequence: CAWRQTVRGGNSPLHF.